These 11 T cell receptor beta chains share one sample of origin, sequenced in a study of T-cell memory formation after mild COVID-19. TCRdb itself ran the 5' RACE reads through MiXCR, one entry per CDR3 protein. Of some 490,000 distinct CDR3 sequences in the sample, around a sixth were seen once. Specimen: PBMCs or a T cell subset sorted from them (not recorded which). Every receptor here comes from an adult woman who had mild COVID-19 (a few samples of this study predate the infection). Cell type and time point are not known.

This clonotype was seen a handful of times. DNA of the CDR3: TGTGCCAGCAGCCCGGACAGGGGCCATGAGCAGTTCTTC. Protein product: CASSPDRGHEQFF. The chain couples TRBV7-8 to TRBJ2-1; TRBD1 matches at 9 bases. The CDR3 spans 13 residues. CDR1 and CDR2 (germline): SGHVS, FQNEAQ. J gave up 8 bases and V 5 bases, and 4 bases lay outside the gene matches.

The V gene is TRBV4-3, the J gene TRBJ2-1, with D perhaps TRBD2 (5 bases). Per germline, CDR1 LGHNA and CDR2 YSLEER. The CDR3 runs 15 residues. Trimming shortened V by 2 bases and J by 9 bases, and 17 bases separated the two germline ends. CDR3 nucleotides: TGCGCCAGCAGCCAAAGTGGAGCGGCAAGGGCTGAGCAGTTCTTC. Amino acids: CASSQSGAARAEQFF.

This chain joins TRBV5-1 and TRBJ2-1; TRBD2 matches 11 bases. Germline-derived CDR1 and CDR2 are SGHRS and YFSETQ. V lost 1 base and J lost 2; bases outside the gene matches: 5. This CDR3 spans 17 amino acids. The CDR3: CASSLLLAGGTYNEQFF. As DNA, the CDR3 is TGCGCCAGCAGCTTGCTTCTAGCGGGAGGCACCTACAATGAGCAGTTCTTC.

This clonotype has a handful of counts. The CDR3 sequence is CASRNIRGRNYGYTF. CDR3 coding DNA: TGTGCCAGCAGGAATATCAGGGGGCGAAACTATGGCTACACCTTC. This chain joins TRBV7-9 and TRBJ1-2, with 8 bases aligning to TRBD1. Germline-derived CDR1 and CDR2 are SEHNR and FQNEAQ (reference sequence). This CDR3 contains 15 residues. Germline trimming cut 6 bases from V and 2 bases from J; bases unmatched to any gene: 8.

The chain couples TRBV7-9 to TRBJ2-5; tentatively, D is TRBD2 (6 bases). The germline V gene encodes CDR1 SEHNR and CDR2 FQNEAQ (reference sequence). The CDR3 covers 17 residues. Trimming shortened V by 5 bases and J by 2 bases, and 21 bases separated the two germline ends. CDR3 sequence (DNA): TGTGCCAGCAGCGTTCGTTCTAGCGACTTCTTTCAAGAGACCCAGTACTTC. The encoded protein is CASSVRSSDFFQETQYF.

This rearrangement joins TRBV5-1 to TRBJ2-1; the match to TRBD2 covers 8 bases. The V gene's germline CDR1 is SGHRS and CDR2 YFSETQ. CDR3 length: 16 residues. Trimming took 4 bases from V and 8 from J; bases not matched to a gene: 14. CDR3 protein: CASSPTSGASTYEQFF. The CDR3 DNA follows: TGCGCCAGCAGCCCTACTAGCGGAGCCTCTACATATGAGCAGTTCTTC.

This clonotype was observed a handful of times. V gene TRBV6-5 combines with J gene TRBJ2-7; 8 bases are a match to TRBD1. This CDR3 comprises 14 residues. CDR1 MNHEY and CDR2 SVGAGI come from the germline V gene. Trimming removed 6 bases from V and 4 bases from J; junction bases left unmatched: 8. The CDR3 region has the DNA TGTGCCAGCAGATATGGACAGGGTGGGTACGAGCAGTACTTC. It encodes CASRYGQGGYEQYF.

V is TRBV15 and J is TRBJ1-2; possibly TRBD1 for D (6 bases). V was cut by 4 bases and J by 3 bases, with 9 bases left in between. CDR3 size: 13 residues. Germline values: CDR1 LNHNV, CDR2 YYDKDF (reference sequence). The CDR3 region is CATSKGEDYGYTF. CDR3 in DNA: TGTGCCACCAGCAAGGGGGAAGACTATGGCTACACCTTC.

V is TRBV5-1 and J is TRBJ1-2; 11 bases line up with TRBD1. Germline CDR1 reads SGHRS; CDR2 reads YFSETQ. The CDR3 runs to 16 residues. Losses at the gene ends were 5 bases for V and 8 bases for J; bases not matched to a gene: 14. The CDR3 loop is CASRVRSGQGADGYTF. CDR3 nucleotides: TGCGCCAGCAGGGTCCGAAGTGGACAGGGGGCGGACGGCTACACCTTC.

This clonotype has more than one count but fewer than ten. An end of the junction differs from the germline gene, which may be a read error. The chain links TRBV7-7 to TRBJ2-2, with TRBD2 identical over 7 bases. CDR1 and CDR2 from the germline V gene are SSHAT and FNYEAQ (reference sequence). CDR3 length equals 18 residues. The CDR3 loop reads CASSQNPARLASIGELFF. Written as DNA, the CDR3 is TGTGCTAGCAGCCAAAACCCGGCACGACTAGCCAGTATCGGGGAGCTGTTTTTT.

The gene calls are TRBV27 and TRBJ1-5; D gene unclear. The germline CDR1 and CDR2 sequences are MNHEY and SMNVEV (reference sequence). The CDR3 consists of 16 residues. The ends were cut back, 6 bases at V and 2 bases at J, with 17 bases in the middle. CDR3 in DNA: TGTGCCAGCAGCCCCGGATTTGACACGGGCAATCAGCCCCAGCATTTT. Protein sequence: CASSPGFDTGNQPQHF.